Listed below are T cell receptor beta chains from one sample, sequenced in a study of blood T cell repertoires in COVID-19. Sequencing was performed with immunoSEQ multiplex PCR; in TCRdb, only in-frame clones are kept and a portion is missing. The sample has approximately 210,000 clones, about 85% seen once. Sequencing input: peripheral blood. All receptors come from a man in his 60s with COVID-19, enrolled during active disease. Each CDR3 is given with its conserved first and last residue. A D gene is named only where the DNA matches it firmly. Size values are once, few and many counts, or a class for expanded clones, and some rows have none.

TRBV10-3	NA	TRBJ2-1	NA	TGTGCCATCAGTGAGTCCTATACCAGCTGGGACTCCGACAATGAGCAGTTCTTC	CAISESYTSWDSDNEQFF
TRBV18	NA	TRBJ2-1	NA	TGTGCCAGCTCACCACCGGCCGGGAGCTCCTACAATGAGCAGTTCTTC	CASSPPAGSSYNEQFF
TRBV6-2/TRBV6-3	TRBD2	TRBJ2-3	NA	TGTGCCAGCAGTTTTCCCCGGGGGGTTGCAGATACGCAGTATTTT	CASSFPRGVADTQYF
TRBV6-6	TRBD1	TRBJ1-1	NA	TGTGCCAGCAGTAGGGACAGGGTCGCGAACACTGAAGCTTTCTTT	CASSRDRVANTEAFF
TRBV7-9	NA	TRBJ1-2	once	TGTGCCAGCACCCCCGCGGCCACTAACTATGGCTACACCTTC	CASTPAATNYGYTF
TRBV27	NA	TRBJ2-1	NA	TGTGCCAGCAGTTTTCAACAGGGAAACTACAATGAGCAGTTCTTC	CASSFQQGNYNEQFF
TRBV12-3/TRBV12-4	NA	TRBJ2-7	NA	TGTGCCAGCAGCTTTGACAGTTACGAGCAGTACTTC	CASSFDSYEQYF
TRBV7-9	TRBD1	TRBJ1-1	NA	TGTGCCAGCAGCCAAAGACAGGGGAACACTGAAGCTTTCTTT	CASSQRQGNTEAFF
TRBV6-6	TRBD2	TRBJ2-1	NA	TGTGCCAGTAGGGGACTAGCGGGGGGCTCCTACAATGAGCAGTTCTTC	CASRGLAGGSYNEQFF
TRBV5-1	TRBD1	TRBJ2-2	NA	TGCGCCAGCAGCGGACAGGGGAGGATTGGGGAGCTGTTTTTT	CASSGQGRIGELFF
TRBV18	NA	TRBJ1-5	NA	TGTGCCAGCTCACCCCGGACAATTGTTAATAGCAATCAGCCCCAGCATTTT	CASSPRTIVNSNQPQHF
TRBV7-9	TRBD1	TRBJ2-3	NA	TGTGCCAGCAGCCCCAGGACAGGGTGGACAGATACGCAGTATTTT	CASSPRTGWTDTQYF
TRBV12-3/TRBV12-4	NA	TRBJ1-1	NA	TGTGCCAGCAGTTTTCAGGCAGGGGAAGCTTTCTTT	CASSFQAGEAFF
TRBV28	NA	TRBJ2-4	NA	TGTGCCAGCAGTTTTCCAGGACTAGCCAAAAACATTCAGTACTTC	CASSFPGLAKNIQYF
TRBV28	TRBD1	TRBJ1-2	NA	TGTGCCTCCACAGGGGCAGACAGGGGCTATGGCTACACCTTC	CASTGADRGYGYTF
TRBV5-1	NA	TRBJ1-3	few	TGCGCCAGCAGCTTGGACACCACATCTGGAAACACCATATATTTT	CASSLDTTSGNTIYF
TRBV5-6	NA	TRBJ2-7	NA	TGTGCCAGCAGCCGGTCGGGACAACTCGAGCAGTACTTC	CASSRSGQLEQYF
TRBV5-1	TRBD1	TRBJ2-5	NA	TGCGCCAGCAGCCTCGACAGGGGGGGGACCCAGTACTTC	CASSLDRGGTQYF
TRBV4-2	NA	TRBJ2-1	NA	TGTGCCAGCAGCCTGAACGCTGTGCAGGGGACCTCCTACAATGAGCAGTTCTTC	CASSLNAVQGTSYNEQFF
TRBV28	TRBD1	TRBJ1-1	NA	TGTGCCAGCGGTATTCCCAGGGGGTTGACTGAAGCTTTCTTT	CASGIPRGLTEAFF
TRBV29-1	NA	TRBJ1-2	once	TGCAGCGTTTTAAAGGCAGGGGCAGCCGGCTACACCTTC	CSVLKAGAAGYTF
TRBV27	NA	TRBJ2-5	once	TGTGCCAGCAGTTTTTTTAGCGGAGAGACCCAGTACTTC	CASSFFSGETQYF
TRBV5-6	NA	TRBJ1-1	NA	TGTGCCAGCAGCCCGCGAGGGAGGGCTGGCAACACTGAAGCTTTCTTT	CASSPRGRAGNTEAFF
TRBV7-8	NA	TRBJ1-3	NA	TGTGCCAGCAGCCCCTCACTCCAGGCCAGGCGCTCTGGAAACACCATATATTTT	CASSPSLQARRSGNTIYF
TRBV9	NA	TRBJ1-5	once	TGTGCCAGCGGGAGTCAGGGGAATCAGCCCCAGCATTTT	CASGSQGNQPQHF
TRBV24-1	NA	TRBJ1-1	NA	TGTGCCACCAGTGGGGGGGGGAACACTGAAGCTTTCTTT	CATSGGGNTEAFF
TRBV5-5	TRBD1	TRBJ2-3	once	TGTGCCAGCAGCCCCCGGACAGGGGGAGGGACAGATACGCAGTATTTT	CASSPRTGGGTDTQYF
TRBV18	TRBD1	TRBJ1-2	NA	TGTGCCAGCTCACCCGGGACAGGGGCAAAAGCTAACTATGGCTACACCTTC	CASSPGTGAKANYGYTF
TRBV18	TRBD1	TRBJ1-2	few	TGTGCCAGCTCACCGCAACAGGGGAATGGCTACACCTTC	CASSPQQGNGYTF